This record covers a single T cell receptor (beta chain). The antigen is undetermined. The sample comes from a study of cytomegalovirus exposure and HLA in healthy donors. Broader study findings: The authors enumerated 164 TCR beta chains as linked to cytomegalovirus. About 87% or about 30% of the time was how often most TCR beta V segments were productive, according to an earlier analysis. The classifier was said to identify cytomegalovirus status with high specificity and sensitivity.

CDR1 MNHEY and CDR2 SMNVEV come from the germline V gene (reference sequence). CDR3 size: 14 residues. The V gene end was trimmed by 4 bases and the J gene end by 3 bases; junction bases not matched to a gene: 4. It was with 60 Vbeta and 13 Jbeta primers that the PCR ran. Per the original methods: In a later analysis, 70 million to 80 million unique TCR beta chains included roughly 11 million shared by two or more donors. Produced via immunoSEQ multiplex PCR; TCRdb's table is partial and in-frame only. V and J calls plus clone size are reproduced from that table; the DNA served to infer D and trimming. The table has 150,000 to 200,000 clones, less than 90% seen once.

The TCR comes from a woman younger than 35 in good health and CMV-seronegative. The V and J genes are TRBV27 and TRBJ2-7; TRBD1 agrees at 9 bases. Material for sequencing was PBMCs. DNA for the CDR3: TGTGCCAGCAGTTGGACAGGGGAAAACTACGAGCAGTACTTC. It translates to CASSWTGENYEQYF.